The 25 T cell receptor beta chains presented below share a single source sample, sequenced in a study of control samples from healthy donors and cancer patients. This table comes from immunoSEQ multiplex PCR, and its TCRdb copy is limited to in-frame clones, with some not included. Here the sample spans approximately 97,000 clones, 85% being singletons. Material: blood. The receptor set was obtained from a man between 25 and 39 years old in good health.

The genes are TRBV7-9 and TRBJ2-7, with D maybe TRBD1 (6 bases). CDR1 is SEHNR, CDR2 FQNEAQ, per germline (reference sequence). The CDR3 covers 13 residues. Trimming removed 8 bases from V and 0 bases from J, with 11 bases in between. CDR3 in DNA: TGTGCCAGCGGAGACAGGAGCTCCTACGAGCAGTACTTC. Residues: CASGDRSSYEQYF.

This chain joins TRBV29-1 and TRBJ1-1; D is undetermined. This CDR3 has 13 amino acids. Trimming took off 2 bases at V and 2 bases at J, with 9 bases between the two ends. CDR1 is SQVTM, CDR2 ANQGSEA, per germline. The CDR3 DNA follows: TGCAGCGTTGAATGGAACACCAACACTGAAGCTTTCTTT. This gives the protein CSVEWNTNTEAFF.

This clone has a handful of counts. The J gene is TRBJ2-7, the V gene TRBV7-9; D remains unclear. Germline assignment: CDR1 SEHNR and CDR2 FQNEAQ (reference sequence). The CDR3 has 14 residues. Deletions cut 1 base from V and 0 bases from J, with 7 bases between. DNA of the CDR3: TGTGCCAGCAGCTTAGTTGCGAGCTCCTACGAGCAGTACTTC. Residues: CASSLVASSYEQYF.

The V gene is TRBV29-1, the J gene TRBJ2-6, with D tentatively TRBD1 or TRBD2 (6 bases each). The CDR3 totals 14 residues. Per the germline V gene, CDR1 is SQVTM and CDR2 is ANQGSEA. As DNA, the CDR3 is TGCAGTGCTGGGGGGCTATATGGGGCCAACGTCCTGACTTTC. Its translation: CSAGGLYGANVLTF. The complete variable domain, with remaining parts taken from reference TRBV29-1 and TRBJ2-6, reads SAVISQKPSRDICQRGTSLTIQCQVDSQVTMMFWYRQQPGQSLTLIATANQGSEATYESGFVIDKFPISRPNLTFSTLTVSNMSPEDSSIYLCSAGGLYGANVLTFGAGSRLTVL.

The rearrangement joins TRBV30 to TRBJ1-2; 7 bases agree with TRBD1. V trimming: 7 bases; J trimming: 0 bases; junction bases outside the gene matches: 8. Per the germline V gene, CDR1 is GTSNPN and CDR2 is SVGIG (reference sequence). This CDR3 has 14 residues. The CDR3 DNA follows: TGTGCCTTCCGACAGGGACTTTCTAACTATGGCTACACCTTC. It specifies CAFRQGLSNYGYTF.

The genes are TRBV30 and TRBJ1-2; weak D call: TRBD1 (6 bases). The germline gives CDR1 GTSNPN, CDR2 SVGIG (reference sequence). The CDR3 runs to 15 residues. The V and J ends lost 4 bases and 8 bases respectively, with 23 bases between them. The CDR3 protein is CAWTMRGRGLWGYTF. The DNA for the CDR3 is TGTGCCTGGACTATGCGGGGGCGCGGTCTTTGGGGCTACACCTTC.

This clone appeared a single time. The genes are TRBV6-1 and TRBJ1-4; D perhaps matches TRBD1 (6 bases). This CDR3 contains 15 residues. Germline V gene sequence: CDR1 MNHNS, CDR2 SASEGT. Trimming took off 3 bases at V and 5 bases at J, with 13 bases between the two ends. The CDR3 loop reads CASSDGGLANEKLFF. The CDR3 DNA follows: TGTGCCAGCAGTGATGGGGGGCTGGCGAATGAAAAACTGTTTTTT.

The gene calls are TRBV12-5 and TRBJ2-3, with 7 nucleotides matching TRBD1. J was trimmed by 4 bases and V by 1 base; bases with no gene match: 5. Germline V gene data show CDR1 as LGHNT and CDR2 as FRNRAP. This CDR3 contains 15 residues. CDR3 loop: CASGLAPTGADTQYF. The CDR3 nucleotides read TGTGCTAGTGGTTTGGCACCAACAGGGGCAGATACGCAGTATTTT. Full variable domain (remainder filled in from reference TRBV12-5 and TRBJ2-3): DARVTQTPRHKVTEMGQEVTMRCQPILGHNTVFWYRQTMMQGLELLAYFRNRAPLDDSGMPKDRFSAEMPDATLATLKIQPSEPRDSAVYFCASGLAPTGADTQYFGPGTRLTVL.

Note on this clone: At the DNA level, this CDR3 is encoded by other sequences in the same sample as well. J is TRBJ2-7 and V is TRBV3-1 (or the pseudogene TRBV3-2), with D maybe TRBD1 (6 bases). The length of the CDR3 is 12 residues. With 4 bases removed from V and 3 bases from J, the gap between germline ends came to 7 bases. Germline V CDR1 and CDR2: LGHDT, YNNKEL (reference sequence). The CDR3 loop is CASSPDSYEQYF. Here the CDR3 DNA reads TGTGCCAGCAGCCCGGACAGCTACGAGCAGTACTTC.

This chain connects TRBV9 to TRBJ1-2, with 7 bases lining up with TRBD1. The CDR3 covers 14 residues. Germline CDR1 is SGDLS and CDR2 is YYNGEE. J lost 4 bases, V lost 6 bases, and 9 bases had no gene match. The CDR3 DNA is TGTGCCAGCACCATTACAGGGGCTGCCTATGGCTACACCTTC. The encoded protein is CASTITGAAYGYTF.

The chain couples TRBV11-2 to TRBJ1-1; 9 nucleotides match TRBD1. The CDR3 consists of 14 residues. Losses at the gene ends were 1 base for V and 7 bases for J; bases not matched to a gene: 4. Germline values: CDR1 SGHAT, CDR2 FQNNGV. The CDR3 nucleotides read TGTGCCAGCAGCTTAGGGGGGACAGGGATTGAAGCTTTCTTT. This encodes CASSLGGTGIEAFF.

The chain uses TRBV30 and TRBJ2-7; 8 bases align to TRBD1. With V trimmed by 5 bases and J by 4 bases, 7 bases remained unmatched. The CDR3 loop spans 13 amino acids. Germline CDR1 reads GTSNPN; CDR2 reads SVGIG (reference sequence). CDR3 in amino acids: CAWQRQGQYEQYF. In DNA, the CDR3 is TGTGCCTGGCAGAGACAGGGGCAATACGAGCAGTACTTC.

The chain couples TRBV6-5 to TRBJ2-2, with D perhaps TRBD2 (6 bases). From germline, CDR1 is MNHEY and CDR2 SVGAGI. The V gene lost 6 bases and the J gene lost 7 bases, with 12 bases spanning the gap. This CDR3 contains 13 residues. The CDR3 loop is CASSRLEVGELFF. Here the CDR3 DNA reads TGTGCCAGCAGCCGACTAGAGGTCGGGGAGCTGTTTTTT.

This chain joins TRBV6-5 and TRBJ2-2; unclear D gene. The assigned J gene may be wrong: the sequence end matches TRBJ1-3 better. Germline CDR1 reads MNHEY; CDR2 reads SVGAGI. The CDR3 loop spans 15 amino acids. DNA for the CDR3: TGTGCCAGCAGTCAATCGCTATTCTCTGGAAACACCATATATTTT. Its translation is CASSQSLFSGNTIYF.

The DNA for the CDR3 is TGTGCCAGCAGCTTAGAAGGTCAAAGCCAAGAGACCCAGTACTTC. The encoded protein is CASSLEGQSQETQYF. The rearrangement joins TRBV11-2 to TRBJ2-5; no firm D call. Germline V gene data show CDR1 as SGHAT and CDR2 as FQNNGV. This CDR3 contains 15 residues. The V end lost 0 bases, the J end lost 1 base, and 9 bases lay between the germline ends.

V gene TRBV6-5 combines with J gene TRBJ1-2; D is uncertain. CDR3 length equals 14 residues. Germline V gives CDR1 MNHEY, CDR2 SVGAGI. Between the trimmed V and J ends, which lost 0 bases and 4 bases, there was a span of 9 bases. DNA for the CDR3: TGTGCCAGCAGTTACTCTGGGCCAACCTATGGCTACACCTTC. Its translation: CASSYSGPTYGYTF.

The rearrangement joins TRBV12-3 or TRBV12-4 to TRBJ1-5; no firm D call. The CDR3 is made up of 12 amino acids. V was trimmed by 4 bases and J by 6 bases, leaving 7 bases between them. The CDR3 protein is CASSSPSQPQHF. CDR3 nucleotides: TGTGCCAGCAGTTCCCCGTCTCAGCCCCAGCATTTT.

This clone appeared once. The V call is TRBV19, the J call TRBJ2-2; 7 bases map to TRBD1. Trimming removed 6 bases from V and 8 bases from J; junction bases left unmatched: 6. The CDR3 has 13 residues. Germline V gene data show CDR1 as LNHDA and CDR2 as SQIVND (reference sequence). CDR3 nucleotide sequence: TGTGCCAGTAGCTTACAGGGGTCGGGGGAGCTGTTTTTT. Translating gives CASSLQGSGELFF.

The rearrangement joins TRBV29-1 to TRBJ2-7, with a possible D match to TRBD1 (5 bases). The germline V and J ends were trimmed by 0 bases and 4 bases, with 10 bases remaining between them. The germline gives CDR1 SQVTM, CDR2 ANQGSEA. The CDR3 totals 13 residues. The CDR3 sequence: CSVEDSNRYEQYF. CDR3 in DNA: TGCAGCGTTGAAGATTCTAACAGGTACGAGCAGTACTTC.

J is TRBJ2-4 and V is TRBV30; D gene ambiguous. This CDR3 is built from 11 residues. The V end lost 7 bases, the J end lost 0 bases, and 4 bases lay between the germline ends. CDR1 and CDR2 from the germline V gene are GTSNPN and SVGIG (reference sequence). The CDR3 spells CASIAKNIQYF. The CDR3, as DNA: TGTGCCTCCATAGCCAAAAACATTCAGTACTTC.

This sequence joins TRBV7-9 and TRBJ2-3; 8 nucleotides agree with TRBD2. This CDR3 has 19 amino acids. Germline V lookup: CDR1 SEHNR, CDR2 FQNEAQ (reference sequence). V was pared by 2 bases and J by 2 bases, with 15 bases of the junction left unmatched. The CDR3 sequence: CASSLSLGVAGGHTDTQYF. CDR3 DNA sequence: TGTGCCAGCAGCTTATCTCTAGGTGTGGCGGGGGGACACACAGATACGCAGTATTTT.

The chain links TRBV30 to TRBJ1-1; 7 bases are shared with TRBD1. Germline V gives CDR1 GTSNPN, CDR2 SVGIG (reference sequence). CDR3 length equals 13 residues. Here the CDR3 DNA reads TGTGCGTGCGGGGAGACAGGGAGGACTGAAGCTTTCTTT. Encoded protein: CACGETGRTEAFF.

The rearrangement joins TRBV15 to TRBJ2-5; TRBD2 agrees at 12 bases. The length of the CDR3 is 13 residues. With V trimmed by 8 bases and J by 9 bases, 7 bases remained unmatched. Germline CDR1 is LNHNV and CDR2 is YYDKDF (reference sequence). The CDR3: CATGHLAGGPQYF. CDR3 DNA sequence: TGTGCCACCGGACACCTAGCGGGGGGGCCCCAGTACTTC.

The V call is TRBV7-9, the J call TRBJ1-1; 7 bases are shared with TRBD1. V shed 1 base and J 6 bases; nucleotides not matched to a gene: 2. From germline, CDR1 is SEHNR and CDR2 FQNEAQ (reference sequence). This CDR3 spans 13 amino acids. The CDR3 bases are TGTGCCAGCAGCTTAGGGGGGACAGCTGAAGCTTTCTTT. This translates into CASSLGGTAEAFF.

J is TRBJ2-7 and V is TRBV19; 10 bases are a match to TRBD1. This CDR3 spans 14 amino acids. Germline CDR1 LNHDA, CDR2 SQIVND (reference sequence). Trimming at V came to 6 bases and at J to 0 bases, leaving 2 bases not matched to a gene. The CDR3 DNA reads TGTGCCAGTAGGGACAGGGGGAGCTCCTACGAGCAGTACTTC. The encoded protein is CASRDRGSSYEQYF.